This record looks at one TCR beta chain sequence and its context. This specimen belongs to a study of blood T cell repertoires in COVID-19. Study summary: The United States, Italy and Spain were the sources of the acute and convalescent COVID-19 samples.

Authors' methods: Reference gene primers were amplified, and this amplification served to estimate nucleated cell counts. TCRdb keeps only in-frame clones here, not all; method: immunoSEQ multiplex PCR. V, J and clone size are taken as reported in that table, and D and trimming were inferred from the DNA itself. The sample lists more than 90,000 clones; 75% to 90% were seen once. The germline V and J ends were trimmed by 0 bases and 4 bases, with 12 bases remaining between them. This CDR3 contains 15 residues. Germline lookup yields CDR1 SGHKS and CDR2 YYEKEE (reference sequence). This receptor was identified in a man between 65 and 85 years old with acute or convalescent COVID-19. This chain connects TRBV5-5 to TRBJ2-3; D gene unclear. Input material: peripheral blood. The CDR3 DNA reads as TGTGCCAGCAGCTTGGTTGGCCAGACTGCAGATACGCAGTATTTT. The encoded protein is CASSLVGQTADTQYF.